This T cell receptor beta chain was observed in a study of CD4 T cells in relation to SARS-CoV-2 and coronaviruses. Study at large: TCR beta CDR3s were sequenced after approximately ten-day antigen culture of PBMCs.

Study-wide results and caveats: Each donor contributed either pre-pandemic or post-infection samples, not both. Monoreactive clones expanded significantly more to SARS-CoV-2 than crossreactive clones did.

Unexposed donor CD4+ T cells date from 2011-2018, before the COVID-19 pandemic. CD4+ T cells were isolated from the cells after more than nine days of culture. Concerning this clone: The antigen remains unidentified.

This CDR3 spans 13 amino acids. V was trimmed by 4 bases and J by 1 base, leaving 7 bases between them. The germline V gene has CDR1 SGHDT and CDR2 YYEEEE. Some clones are missing from TCRdb's copy, which holds only in-frame ones; the method was immunoSEQ multiplex PCR. Among tens of thousands of clones listed, 60% to 85% were seen once. The clonotype was recovered from a human donor in good health. The source material was CD4+ T cells from PBMCs, cultured in vitro. The chain uses TRBV5-6 and TRBJ2-3; no definite D call. CDR3 nucleotide sequence: TGTGCCAGCAGCCGGATCGGCACAGATACGCAGTATTTT. Translation gives CASSRIGTDTQYF.